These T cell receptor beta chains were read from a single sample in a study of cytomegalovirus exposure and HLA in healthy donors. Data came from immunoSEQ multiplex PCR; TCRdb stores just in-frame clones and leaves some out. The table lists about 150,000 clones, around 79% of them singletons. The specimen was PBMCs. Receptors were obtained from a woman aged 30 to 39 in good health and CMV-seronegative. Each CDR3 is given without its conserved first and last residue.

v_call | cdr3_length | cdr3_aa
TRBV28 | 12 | ASQIAGYNQPQH
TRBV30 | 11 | AWSVRGNTEAF
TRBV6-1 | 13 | ASTPQGTGGNEQF
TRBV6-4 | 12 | ASSFRVNDEKLF
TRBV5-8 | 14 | ASSLYRAMGDYGYT
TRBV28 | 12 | ASSLSTGYYGYT
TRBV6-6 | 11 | ASSSPGSNEQF
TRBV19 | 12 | ASSIDRGNTEAF
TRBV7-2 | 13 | ASRLDRSSYNEQF
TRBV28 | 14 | ASSLFGGGQSDEQY
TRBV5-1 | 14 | ASSLEATGGGETQY
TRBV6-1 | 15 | ASSEVAGGSSGNTIY
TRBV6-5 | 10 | ASSLSGNTIY
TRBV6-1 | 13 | ASSLGQRNTGELF
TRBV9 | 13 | ASSGPGQGQDGYT
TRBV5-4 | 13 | ASSLDRGLNYGYT
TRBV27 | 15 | ASSLGRDRVGNTEAF
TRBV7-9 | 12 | ASSHPGGSYEQY
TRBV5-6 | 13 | ASSLETAYNSPLH
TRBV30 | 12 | AWSHQAGAYEQY
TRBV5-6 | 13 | ASTYRTTGGNTIY
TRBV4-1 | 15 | ASSPEQGDGRNQPQH
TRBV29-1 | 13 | SVEPSGGKGVEQY
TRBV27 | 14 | ASSLSFASRLYGYT
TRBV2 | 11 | ASTGQGSSPLH
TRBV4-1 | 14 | ASSQGAGGWRQEQY
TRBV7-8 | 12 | ASSPKPRTGVAF